These 10 T cell receptor beta chains originate from one sample sequenced in a study of cytomegalovirus exposure and HLA in healthy donors (TCRdb year 2017). Libraries came from the immunoSEQ multiplex PCR assay. The multiplex PCR relied on a mix of 60 forward primers for TCR Vbeta segments and 13 reverse primers for TCR Jbeta segments. As stored in TCRdb, this immuneACCESS dataset retains in-frame rearrangements with V and J assigned. A fraction of the clones does not appear; measured against another copy, unresolved V genes explain less than half of the discrepancy, and the remainder lacks a known reason. This sample gives about 150,000 clones in total; 70% of them show up just once. The top ten clonotypes cover 2.1% of the sample. Sequenced: PBMCs. The receptors come from a woman in her fifties or sixties in good health and CMV-seropositive.

The chain recombines TRBV27 with TRBJ1-4; D is unresolved. V gave up 4 bases and J gave up 5 bases, with 14 bases separating them. CDR1 MNHEY and CDR2 SMNVEV come from the germline V gene (reference sequence). The CDR3 has 15 residues. The CDR3 here is CASSYSNGENEKLFF. CDR3 nucleotide sequence: TGTGCCAGCAGTTATTCGAACGGGGAAAATGAAAAACTGTTTTTT.

The J gene is TRBJ1-2, the V gene TRBV5-1, with 10 bases identical to TRBD1. The ends lost 3 bases at V and 7 bases at J; junction bases unmatched: 9. Germline CDR1 is SGHRS and CDR2 is YFSETQ. This CDR3 spans 15 amino acids. In DNA, the CDR3 is TGCGCCAGCAGCTCCAGGACAGGGGGATATTCTGGCTACACCTTC. It yields the protein CASSSRTGGYSGYTF.

This rearrangement joins TRBV7-2 to TRBJ1-5, with a possible D match to TRBD1 (5 bases). Germline CDR1 SGHTA, CDR2 FQGNSA. The CDR3 runs to 15 residues. Trimming stripped 5 bases from V and 1 base from J, with 12 bases between. For the CDR3, the DNA is TGTGCCAGCAGCCTTAGGGGTGGAAGCAATCAGCCCCAGCATTTT. Translated, it gives CASSLRGGSNQPQHF. The full variable domain, in which reference TRBV7-2 and TRBJ1-5 provide the parts outside the CDR3, is GAGVSQSPSNKVTEKGKDVELRCDPISGHTALYWYRQSLGQGLEFLIYFQGNSAPDKSGLPSDRFSAERTGGSVSTLTIQRTQQEDSAVYLCASSLRGGSNQPQHFGDGTRLSIL.

The chain joins TRBV11-2 to TRBJ1-3; unclear D gene. From germline, CDR1 is SGHAT and CDR2 FQNNGV. Trimming pared 5 bases from V and 14 bases from J, leaving 13 bases between. The CDR3 loop spans 11 amino acids. The CDR3 reads CASSPGPGLYF. DNA for the CDR3: TGTGCCAGCAGCCCTGGGCCCGGTCTATATTTT.

The chain carries TRBV9 and TRBJ2-5, with 11 nucleotides matching TRBD2. V lost 3 bases and J lost 5; bases outside the gene matches: 6. Germline values: CDR1 SGDLS, CDR2 YYNGEE. This CDR3 is built from 15 residues. The CDR3 sequence is CASSATSGSEETQYF. In nucleotides, the CDR3 is TGTGCCAGCAGCGCCACTAGCGGGAGCGAGGAGACCCAGTACTTC.

This clone was recorded only once. The chain carries TRBV7-9 and TRBJ2-7, with 7 nucleotides matching TRBD2. The junction had 9 bases not matched to a gene; V was cut back by 0 bases and J by 7 bases. Germline loops: CDR1 SEHNR, CDR2 FQNEAQ (reference sequence). The CDR3 loop spans 15 amino acids. The CDR3 DNA reads as TGTGCCAGCAGCTTAGCTTTTCCGGGAGGAGGGGAGCAGTACTTC. It encodes CASSLAFPGGGEQYF.

The CDR3 reads CASSPQGTRTTDTQYF. The CDR3 DNA sequence: TGTGCCAGCAGCCCCCAGGGGACGAGAACCACAGATACGCAGTATTTT. The chain uses TRBV7-2 and TRBJ2-3, with a weak D call TRBD1 (6 bases). Trimming removed 5 bases at V and 2 bases at J, with 17 bases between. Germline V gene lookup returns CDR1 SGHTA and CDR2 FQGNSA. CDR3 size: 16 residues.

The V call is TRBV11-3, the J call TRBJ2-3; TRBD2 matches at 11 bases. The CDR3 extends over 15 amino acids. The germline V gene encodes CDR1 SGHNT and CDR2 YENEEA. With V trimmed by 6 bases and J by 0 bases, 2 bases remained unmatched. The DNA for the CDR3 is TGTGCCAGCAGTCGACTAGCGGGGAGCACAGATACGCAGTATTTT. As protein: CASSRLAGSTDTQYF. The complete variable domain, with remaining parts taken from reference TRBV11-3 and TRBJ2-3, reads EAGVVQSPRYKIIEKKQPVAFWCNPISGHNTLYWYLQNLGQGPELLIRYENEEAVDDSQLPKDRFSAERLKGVDSTLKIQPAELGDSAVYLCASSRLAGSTDTQYFGPGTRLTVL.

This chain links TRBV6-5 with TRBJ1-2, with 9 bases fitting TRBD1. Looked up from germline, CDR1 is MNHEY and CDR2 is SVGAGI. The CDR3 sequence is 13 residues long. V trimming: 5 bases; J trimming: 5 bases; junction bases outside the gene matches: 3. CDR3 nucleotide sequence: TGTGCCAGCAGTGTCGGGACAGGGTATGGCTACACCTTC. It yields the protein CASSVGTGYGYTF.

The chain employs TRBV6-5 and TRBJ1-1; weak D call: TRBD1 (6 bases). There are 16 residues in the CDR3. V was shortened by 4 bases and J by 4 bases, with 19 bases between the two germline ends. CDR1 and CDR2 from the germline V gene are MNHEY and SVGAGI. The CDR3 nucleotides read TGTGCCAGCAGTTCCACCGCCCGAGGGGGTTTCACTGAAGCTTTCTTT. Its translation is CASSSTARGGFTEAFF.